The 14 T cell receptor beta chains given below trace back to one sample, sequenced in a study of blood T cells in healthy people across ages (dated by TCRdb to 2013 to 2016). The library was prepared using 5' RACE. For sequencing, an Illumina HiSeq 2500 was employed. A second about 7 to 11 cycle PCR used a sample-barcoded 5' primer and a J-beta primer mix. Clones were called with MiXCR by TCRdb after fastp trimmed the public reads at Q25, and only in-frame beta chains were retained. Here each entry gathers all rows of one CDR3 protein and keeps the most common genes and DNA. The sample table contains roughly 800,000 distinct CDR3 sequences; only one count was recorded for over 45% of them. 22% of the sample is held by the ten biggest clonotypes. Sequenced input: blood. The receptors here all came from a young man in good health.

The chain carries TRBV20-1 and TRBJ2-3, with 14 bases matching TRBD2. V was clipped by 6 bases and J by 0 bases; unmatched bases: 2. Germline V gene sequence: CDR1 DFQATT, CDR2 SNEGSKA (reference sequence). The CDR3 covers 15 residues. The DNA for the CDR3 is TGCAGTGCCGGGACTAGCGGGGGTAGCACAGATACGCAGTATTTT. It codes for CSAGTSGGSTDTQYF.

This clonotype was picked up one time. The chain combines TRBV5-1 with TRBJ2-2, with a tentative D call TRBD2 (6 bases). Looked up from germline, CDR1 is SGHRS and CDR2 is YFSETQ. The CDR3 is made up of 16 amino acids. Trimming cost V 1 base and J 4 bases, with 14 bases left between them. CDR3 in amino acids: CASSLQLAGSTGELFF. The CDR3 DNA is TGCGCCAGCAGCTTGCAATTGGCGGGAAGCACCGGGGAGCTGTTTTTT.

The chain couples TRBV5-1 to TRBJ2-1, with 10 bases fitting TRBD2. J was trimmed by 7 bases and V by 1 base; bases with no gene match: 8. CDR3 length: 16 residues. CDR1 and CDR2 from the germline V gene are SGHRS and YFSETQ. DNA for the CDR3: TGCGCCAGCAGCTTGACTGGAGCGGGGGGGCGAAATGAGCAGTTCTTC. Encoded protein: CASSLTGAGGRNEQFF. The full variable domain, rest sourced from reference TRBV5-1 and TRBJ2-1, is KAGVTQTPRYLIKTRGQQVTLSCSPISGHRSVSWYQQTPGQGLQFLFEYFSETQRNKGNFPGRFSGRQFSNSRSEMNVSTLELGDSALYLCASSLTGAGGRNEQFFGPGTRLTVL.

The chain employs TRBV20-1 and TRBJ1-2; the D is unclear. The CDR3 is 10 amino acids. CDR1 and CDR2 from the germline V gene are DFQATT and SNEGSKA (reference sequence). V shed 6 bases and J shed 8 bases, with 10 bases lying between them. The CDR3 sequence: CSATGGGYTF. Here the CDR3 DNA reads TGCAGTGCGACCGGAGGGGGCTACACCTTC.

This clonotype was seen only a few times. The V gene is TRBV19, the J gene TRBJ2-1, with TRBD2 identical over 10 bases. CDR1 and CDR2 (germline): LNHDA, SQIVND (reference sequence). The CDR3 is 14 amino acids. Trimming took 7 bases from V and 6 from J; bases not matched to a gene: 6. CDR3 sequence: CASKASGRVNEQFF. In DNA form, the CDR3 reads TGTGCCAGTAAGGCTAGCGGGAGAGTCAATGAGCAGTTCTTC.

The chain couples TRBV11-2 to TRBJ2-3, with 11 bases aligning to TRBD2. The CDR3 is 19 residues long. The V gene's germline CDR1 is SGHAT and CDR2 FQNNGV. Trimming removed 0 bases from V and 2 bases from J; junction bases left unmatched: 10. CDR3 sequence: CASSLDLPSSGGFTDTQYF. The DNA of the CDR3 is TGTGCCAGCAGCTTAGATCTCCCTTCTAGCGGGGGGTTCACAGATACGCAGTATTTT.

In this sample, this clonotype turned up once. This chain links TRBV7-2 with TRBJ1-1, with D uncertain. The germline V gene has CDR1 SGHTA and CDR2 FQGNSA. Trimming left V 1 base short and J 7 bases short, with 13 bases between. The CDR3 is 14 amino acids. The DNA of the CDR3 is TGTGCCAGCAGCTTAGATGTCGACGGACGTGAAGCTTTCTTT. It translates to CASSLDVDGREAFF.

This chain joins TRBV6-5 and TRBJ2-3, with 11 bases fitting TRBD2. The germline V gene encodes CDR1 MNHEY and CDR2 SVGAGI. J lost 5 bases, V lost 6 bases, and 7 bases had no gene match. CDR3 length: 15 amino acids. For the CDR3, the DNA is TGTGCCAGCAGCCGAACTAGCGGGGGAGTAGATACGCAGTATTTT. Protein: CASSRTSGGVDTQYF.

This chain connects TRBV7-9 to TRBJ1-2, with 7 nucleotides matching TRBD1. The CDR3 consists of 17 residues. Trimming took 3 bases from V and 5 from J; bases not matched to a gene: 15. Germline assignment: CDR1 SEHNR and CDR2 FQNEAQ (reference sequence). Written as DNA, the CDR3 is TGTGCCAGCAGCTTGGAGGGGGCTGGGGCGGCTTTGTATGGCTACACCTTC. The encoded protein is CASSLEGAGAALYGYTF.

This clonotype was seen repeatedly, ten times or more. A read error is possible here, since a much larger clone lies one base away. The chain recombines TRBV29-1 with TRBJ2-7; D uncertain. Germline V gives CDR1 SQVTM, CDR2 ANQGSEA. This CDR3 has 11 amino acids. The germline V and J ends were trimmed by 7 bases and 0 bases, with 7 bases remaining between them. CDR3 amino acids: CSGRSSYEQYF. DNA for the CDR3: TGCAGCGGGCGTAGCTCCTACGAGCAGTACTTC.

J is TRBJ2-1 and V is TRBV19; 8 positions agree with TRBD1. The CDR3 totals 15 residues. CDR1 and CDR2 from the germline V gene are LNHDA and SQIVND (reference sequence). The ends lost 4 bases at V and 6 bases at J; junction bases unmatched: 8. The CDR3: CASSTRQGTGNEQFF. The CDR3 coding sequence is TGTGCCAGTAGTACCCGACAGGGGACGGGCAATGAGCAGTTCTTC.

V gene TRBV4-2 combines with J gene TRBJ1-2; maybe TRBD1 (6 bases). V was pared by 0 bases and J by 3 bases, with 11 bases between. Germline V gives CDR1 LGHNA, CDR2 YNFKEQ. The CDR3 loop spans 15 amino acids. The CDR3 nucleotides are TGTGCCAGCAGCCAAGATTACGGGGGCGACTATGGCTACACCTTC. Translation gives CASSQDYGGDYGYTF.

The chain has TRBV2 and TRBJ1-2; D gene uncertain. This CDR3 is built from 12 residues. Trimming cost V 10 bases and J 0 bases, with 9 bases left between them. Germline V CDR1 and CDR2: SNHLY, FYNNEI. As DNA, the CDR3 is TGTGCCACCCCGAGCCCTAACTATGGCTACACCTTC. Protein product: CATPSPNYGYTF.

In regard to this clonotype: At one end the junction does not follow the germline gene, possibly because of a read error. CDR3 bases: TGCAGCTCAAGGGAGGGCTACATCTTC. It is translated as CSSREGYIF. This chain links TRBV29-1 with TRBJ1-2, with D uncertain. This CDR3 has 9 amino acids. The germline V gene encodes CDR1 SQVTM and CDR2 ANQGSEA.